This TCR beta chain was recorded in a study of beta chain features in type 1 diabetes. One heparinised blood draw averaging roughly 120 mL was given by each donor. In its sample, this clone was seen a few times. Its antigen remains unknown. Study-wide findings and caveats: In every one of the four CD4+ subsets, TCRB CDR3s were moderately but significantly shorter in Type 1 diabetes patients.

Expressed TCRB transcripts were sequenced because the entire RNA isolate underwent reverse transcription. Method: immunoSEQ multiplex PCR; TCRdb's copy keeps in-frame clones and lacks some. Of 130,000 to 150,000 clones listed, just over 9% are singletons. Germline V lookup: CDR1 SGHTA, CDR2 FQGNSA. The CDR3 covers 16 residues. Trimming at V came to 5 bases and at J to 0 bases, leaving 5 bases not matched to a gene. This receptor was identified in a man aged 18 to 30 in good health. The rearrangement uses TRBV7-2 and TRBJ2-5; 11 bases line up with TRBD2. The sequenced sample consisted of central memory CD4+ T cells from blood. The CDR3 region has the DNA TGTGCCAGCAGCCCTCAGGGACTAGCGGACCAAGAGACCCAGTACTTC. Amino acids: CASSPQGLADQETQYF. The variable domain in full, with the rest retrieved from reference TRBV7-2 and TRBJ2-5, is GAGVSQSPSNKVTEKGKDVELRCDPISGHTALYWYRQSLGQGLEFLIYFQGNSAPDKSGLPSDRFSAERTGGSVSTLTIQRTQQEDSAVYLCASSPQGLADQETQYFGPGTRLLVL.